The 7 T cell receptor beta chains in this list originate from one sample, sequenced in a study of cytomegalovirus exposure and HLA in healthy donors. This table comes from immunoSEQ multiplex PCR, and its TCRdb copy is limited to in-frame clones, with some not included. The sample contains around 120,000 clones, approximately 88% of which appear only once. The material sequenced was PBMCs. All receptors come from a woman aged 18-29 years in good health and CMV-seropositive.

This chain connects TRBV4-2 to TRBJ1-5, with TRBD1 matching 8 bases. CDR3 length: 16 amino acids. Trimming at V came to 0 bases and at J to 4 bases, leaving 5 bases not matched to a gene. CDR1 LGHNA and CDR2 YNFKEQ come from the germline V gene. DNA of the CDR3: TGTGCCAGCAGCCAAGAGGACAGGGTATGGAATCAGCCCCAGCATTTT. This translates into CASSQEDRVWNQPQHF.

The chain couples TRBV15 to TRBJ1-2; possibly TRBD1 for D (6 bases). Trimming shortened V by 5 bases and J by 4 bases, and 14 bases separated the two germline ends. The CDR3 runs to 14 residues. The V gene's germline CDR1 is LNHNV and CDR2 YYDKDF (reference sequence). Written as DNA, the CDR3 is TGTGCCACCAGCGCAACAGGGCGCGGCTATGGCTACACCTTC. It yields the protein CATSATGRGYGYTF.

The sample holds one count of this clone. V and J are TRBV7-8 and TRBJ1-4; the D is unclear. The CDR3 consists of 12 residues. V lost 10 bases and J 8 bases, leaving 14 bases between the germline ends. CDR1 is SGHVS, CDR2 FQNEAQ, per germline. The DNA for the CDR3 is TGTGCCACCAACCGGGGTAACGAAAAACTGTTTTTT. It specifies CATNRGNEKLFF.

The rearrangement uses TRBV9 and TRBJ2-1; D is perhaps TRBD2 (6 bases). Germline values: CDR1 SGDLS, CDR2 YYNGEE. The CDR3 consists of 13 residues. Trimming left V 4 bases short and J 10 bases short, with 15 bases between. Here the CDR3 reads CASSRTTPGEQFF. DNA for the CDR3: TGTGCCAGCAGCAGGACTACGCCGGGAGAGCAGTTCTTC.

The rearrangement joins TRBV6-5 to TRBJ2-7; D ambiguous. CDR1 and CDR2 (germline): MNHEY, SVGAGI. The ends were cut back, 0 bases at V and 2 bases at J, with 11 bases in the middle. The CDR3 totals 15 residues. CDR3 amino acids: CASSYSGRNTYEQYF. CDR3 DNA: TGTGCCAGCAGTTACTCGGGCAGAAACACCTACGAGCAGTACTTC.

This clone is a singleton in its sample. Other nucleotide sequences in the sample specify the same CDR3. The V gene is TRBV27, the J gene TRBJ1-1, with D possibly being TRBD1 (6 bases). V lost 2 bases to trimming and J lost 3 bases, with 7 bases between them. The CDR3 has 13 residues. The V gene's germline CDR1 is MNHEY and CDR2 SMNVEV (reference sequence). CDR3 loop: CASSLKGDTEAFF. In DNA form, the CDR3 reads TGTGCCAGCAGTTTAAAGGGGGACACTGAAGCTTTCTTT.

This clone was observed a handful of times. This chain links TRBV12-5 with TRBJ1-1, with 8 bases that match TRBD1. After removal of 0 bases from V and 4 bases from J, the junction contained 10 bases not matched to a gene. The CDR3 is 17 amino acids. Germline lookup yields CDR1 LGHNT and CDR2 FRNRAP. Here the CDR3 reads CASGLVLDRVVSTEAFF. For the CDR3, the DNA is TGTGCTAGTGGTTTGGTGCTGGACAGGGTTGTAAGCACTGAAGCTTTCTTT.